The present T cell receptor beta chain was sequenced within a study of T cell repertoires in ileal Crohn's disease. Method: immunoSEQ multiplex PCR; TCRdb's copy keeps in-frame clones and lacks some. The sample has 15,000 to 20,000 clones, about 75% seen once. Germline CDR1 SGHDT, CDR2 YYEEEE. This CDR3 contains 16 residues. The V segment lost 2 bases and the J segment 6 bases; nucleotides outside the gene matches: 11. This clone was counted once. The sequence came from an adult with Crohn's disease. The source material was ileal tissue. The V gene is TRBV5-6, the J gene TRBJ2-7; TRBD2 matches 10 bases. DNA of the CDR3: TGTGCCAGCAGCTTCCGTGTAGCGGGAGGTGCGTTCGAGCAGTACTTC. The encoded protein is CASSFRVAGGAFEQYF.